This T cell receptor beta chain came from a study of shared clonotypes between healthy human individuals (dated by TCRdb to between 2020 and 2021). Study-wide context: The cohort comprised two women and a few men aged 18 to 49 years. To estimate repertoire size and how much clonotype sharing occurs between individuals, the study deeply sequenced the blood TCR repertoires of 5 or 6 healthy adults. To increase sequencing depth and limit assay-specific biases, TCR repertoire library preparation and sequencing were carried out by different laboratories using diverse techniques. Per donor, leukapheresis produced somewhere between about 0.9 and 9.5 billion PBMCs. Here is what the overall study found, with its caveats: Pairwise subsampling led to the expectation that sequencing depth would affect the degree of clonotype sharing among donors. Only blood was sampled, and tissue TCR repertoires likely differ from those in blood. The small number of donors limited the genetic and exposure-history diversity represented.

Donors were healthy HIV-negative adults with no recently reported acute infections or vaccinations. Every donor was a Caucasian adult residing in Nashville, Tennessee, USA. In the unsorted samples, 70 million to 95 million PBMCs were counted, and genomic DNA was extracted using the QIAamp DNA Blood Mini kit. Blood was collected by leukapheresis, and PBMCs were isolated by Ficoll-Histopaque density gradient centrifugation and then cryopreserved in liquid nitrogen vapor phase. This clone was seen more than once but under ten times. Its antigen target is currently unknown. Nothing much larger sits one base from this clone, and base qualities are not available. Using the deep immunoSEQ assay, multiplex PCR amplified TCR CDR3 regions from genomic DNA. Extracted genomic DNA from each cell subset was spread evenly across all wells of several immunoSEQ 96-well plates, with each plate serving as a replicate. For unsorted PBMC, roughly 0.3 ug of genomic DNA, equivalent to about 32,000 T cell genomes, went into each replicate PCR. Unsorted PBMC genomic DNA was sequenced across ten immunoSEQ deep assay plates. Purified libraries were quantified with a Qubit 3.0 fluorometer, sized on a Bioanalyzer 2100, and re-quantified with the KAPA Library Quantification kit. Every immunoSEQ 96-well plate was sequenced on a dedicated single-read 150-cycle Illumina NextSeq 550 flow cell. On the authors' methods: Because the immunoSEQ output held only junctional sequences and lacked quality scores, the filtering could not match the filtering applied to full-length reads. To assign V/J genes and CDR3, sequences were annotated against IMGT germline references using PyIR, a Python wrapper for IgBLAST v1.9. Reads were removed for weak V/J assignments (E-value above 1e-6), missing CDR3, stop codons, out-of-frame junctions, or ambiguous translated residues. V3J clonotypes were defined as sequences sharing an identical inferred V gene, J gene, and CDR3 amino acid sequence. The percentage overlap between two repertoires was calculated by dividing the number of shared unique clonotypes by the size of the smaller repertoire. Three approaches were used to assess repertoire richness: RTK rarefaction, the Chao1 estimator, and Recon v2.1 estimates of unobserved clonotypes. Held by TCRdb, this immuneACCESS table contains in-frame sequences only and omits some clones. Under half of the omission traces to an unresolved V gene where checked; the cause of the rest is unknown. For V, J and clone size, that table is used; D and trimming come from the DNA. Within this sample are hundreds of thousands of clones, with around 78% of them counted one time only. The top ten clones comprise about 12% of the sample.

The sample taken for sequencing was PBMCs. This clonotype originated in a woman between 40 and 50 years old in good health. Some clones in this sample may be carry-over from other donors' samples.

The DNA sequence is given as TGTGCCAGCTCACCCGGGGTCTTCGCTAGCACAGATACGCAGTATTTT. Its translation is CASSPGVFASTDTQYF. This chain is built from TRBV18 and TRBJ2-3; TRBD2 might be the D gene, on 5 matching bases. Spanning cysteine to phenylalanine, the CDR3 consists of 16 amino acids. The DNA shown is the 48-base CDR3, in frame from base 1. The junction carries 13 bases between V and J, which are trimmed by 3 bases and 0 bases respectively. Taken from the germline V gene, the CDR1 and CDR2 loops are KGHSH and LQKENI.